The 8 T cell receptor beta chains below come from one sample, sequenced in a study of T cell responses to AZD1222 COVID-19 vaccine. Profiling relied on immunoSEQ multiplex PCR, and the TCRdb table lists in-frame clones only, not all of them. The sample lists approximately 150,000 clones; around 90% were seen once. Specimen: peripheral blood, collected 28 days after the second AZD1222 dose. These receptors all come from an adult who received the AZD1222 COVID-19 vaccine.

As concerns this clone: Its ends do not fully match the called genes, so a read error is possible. In nucleotides, the CDR3 is TGTGCCAGCAGCCCAGGGACTAGCGGGGGGGATGAGCGGTTCTTC. This translates into CASSPGTSGGDERFF. The V gene is TRBV11-1, the J gene TRBJ2-1; 16 nucleotides agree with TRBD2. Germline values: CDR1 SGHAT, CDR2 FQDESV (reference sequence). The CDR3 contains 15 residues.

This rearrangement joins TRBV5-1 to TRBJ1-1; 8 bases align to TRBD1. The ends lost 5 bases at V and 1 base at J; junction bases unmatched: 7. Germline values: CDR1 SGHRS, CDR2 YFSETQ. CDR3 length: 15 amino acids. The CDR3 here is CASRNRGNPNTEAFF. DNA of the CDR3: TGCGCCAGCAGAAACAGGGGGAACCCGAACACTGAAGCTTTCTTT.

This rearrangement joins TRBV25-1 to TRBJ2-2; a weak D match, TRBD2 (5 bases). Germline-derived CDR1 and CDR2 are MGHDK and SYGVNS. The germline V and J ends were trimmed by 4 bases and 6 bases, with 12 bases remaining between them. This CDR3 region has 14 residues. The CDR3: CASSVSEAPGELFF. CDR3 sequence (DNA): TGTGCCAGCAGTGTCTCGGAGGCCCCCGGGGAGCTGTTTTTT.

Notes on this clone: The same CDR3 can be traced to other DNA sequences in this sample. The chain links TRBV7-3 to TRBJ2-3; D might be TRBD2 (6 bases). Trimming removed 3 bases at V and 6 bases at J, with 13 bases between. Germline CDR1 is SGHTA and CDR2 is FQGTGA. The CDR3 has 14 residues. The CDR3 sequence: CASSLSLAADTQYF. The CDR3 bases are TGTGCCAGCAGCTTGTCACTAGCCGCGGATACGCAGTATTTT. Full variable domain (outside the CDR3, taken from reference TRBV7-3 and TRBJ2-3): GAGVSQTPSNKVTEKGKYVELRCDPISGHTALYWYRQSLGQGPEFLIYFQGTGAADDSGLPNDRFFAVRPEGSVSTLKIQRTERGDSAVYLCASSLSLAADTQYFGPGTRLTVL.

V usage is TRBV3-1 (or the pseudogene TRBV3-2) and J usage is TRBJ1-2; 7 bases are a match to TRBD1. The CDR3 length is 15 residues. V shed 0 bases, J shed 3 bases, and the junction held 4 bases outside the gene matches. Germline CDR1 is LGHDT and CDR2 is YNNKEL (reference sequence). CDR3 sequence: CASSQDRGQHYGYTF. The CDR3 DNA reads TGTGCCAGCAGCCAAGATCGGGGACAGCACTATGGCTACACCTTC.

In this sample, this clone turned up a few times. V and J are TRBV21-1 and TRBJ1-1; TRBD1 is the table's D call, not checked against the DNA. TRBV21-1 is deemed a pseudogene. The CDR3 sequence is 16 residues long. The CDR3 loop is CASSKERGSPNTEAFF. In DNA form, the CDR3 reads TGTGCCAGCAGCAAAGAGAGGGGGAGTCCGAACACTGAAGCTTTCTTT.

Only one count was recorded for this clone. For the CDR3, the DNA is TGTGCCATTCCTGGGGTGAGGGAATACGAGCAGTACTTC. Its protein product is CAIPGVREYEQYF. The J gene is TRBJ2-7, the V gene TRBV2; a possible D gene is TRBD2 (5 bases). Germline lookup yields CDR1 SNHLY and CDR2 FYNNEI. The germline V and J ends were trimmed by 10 bases and 4 bases, with 17 bases remaining between them. CDR3 length: 13 residues.

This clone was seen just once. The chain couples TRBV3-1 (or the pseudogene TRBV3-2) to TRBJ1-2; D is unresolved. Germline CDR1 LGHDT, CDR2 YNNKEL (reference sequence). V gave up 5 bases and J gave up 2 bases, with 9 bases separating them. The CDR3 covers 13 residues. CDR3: CASSSLGNYGYTF. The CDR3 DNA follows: TGTGCCAGCAGCTCGTTAGGGAACTATGGCTACACCTTC.